Shown below are 5 T cell receptor beta chains from a single sample sequenced in a study of blood T cell repertoires in COVID-19. Method: immunoSEQ multiplex PCR; TCRdb's copy keeps in-frame clones and lacks some. The sample has around 110,000 clones; approximately 80% are singletons. The sequenced material came from peripheral blood. The receptor source for this set is a man aged 80 or over with COVID-19, enrolled during active disease.

This chain connects TRBV4-3 to TRBJ1-4; possible D gene TRBD1, 6 bases. Germline lookup yields CDR1 LGHNA and CDR2 YSLEER. With 2 bases removed from V and 4 bases from J, the gap between germline ends came to 8 bases. The CDR3 extends over 14 amino acids. CDR3 nucleotides: TGCGCCAGCAGCCAAATAGGGGGTAATGAAAAACTGTTTTTT. This gives the protein CASSQIGGNEKLFF.

The chain couples TRBV28 to TRBJ2-3; D gene ambiguous. Germline CDR1 MDHEN, CDR2 SYDVKM. The germline V and J ends were trimmed by 5 bases and 4 bases, with 7 bases remaining between them. The CDR3 totals 12 residues. CDR3 sequence: CASSPMADTQYF. The CDR3 DNA sequence: TGTGCCAGCAGTCCTATGGCAGATACGCAGTATTTT.

V is TRBV27 and J is TRBJ2-5, with 10 bases matching TRBD2. The CDR3 extends over 15 amino acids. Losses at the gene ends were 3 bases for V and 6 bases for J; bases not matched to a gene: 7. Germline loops: CDR1 MNHEY, CDR2 SMNVEV (reference sequence). The CDR3: CASSFKAGGPKTQYF. CDR3 bases: TGTGCCAGCAGTTTTAAAGCGGGAGGGCCTAAGACCCAGTACTTC.

This chain joins TRBV7-8 and TRBJ1-1, with a weak D call TRBD1 (5 bases). The CDR3 spans 12 residues. Trimming pared 5 bases from V and 6 bases from J, leaving 10 bases between. The germline V gene has CDR1 SGHVS and CDR2 FQNEAQ. This CDR3 is CASSPRGSEAFF. CDR3 in DNA: TGTGCCAGCAGCCCTCGGGGGTCTGAAGCTTTCTTT.

This sequence joins TRBV15 and TRBJ2-5, with 9 bases matching TRBD2. The CDR3 is 15 amino acids. Germline lookup yields CDR1 LNHNV and CDR2 YYDKDF (reference sequence). After removal of 4 bases from V and 5 bases from J, the junction contained 8 bases not matched to a gene. The CDR3 reads CATSTGSGRRETQYF. The CDR3 bases are TGTGCCACCAGCACGGGGAGCGGGAGGAGGGAGACCCAGTACTTC. Variable domain in full (rest from reference TRBV15 and TRBJ2-5): DAMVIQNPRYQVTQFGKPVTLSCSQTLNHNVMYWYQQKSSQAPKLLFHYYDKDFNNEADTPDNFQSRRPNTSFCFLDIRSPGLGDTAMYLCATSTGSGRRETQYFGPGTRLLVL.